Below are 18 T cell receptor beta chains sequenced from a single sample in a study of blood T cell repertoires in COVID-19. Produced via immunoSEQ multiplex PCR; TCRdb's table is partial and in-frame only. This sample has a few hundred thousand clones, with about 89% found just once. The sample was PBMCs or T cells enriched from blood (not recorded which). The source of these receptors is a human donor in a cohort exposed to, infected with or recovered from COVID-19 (not recorded which). The donor label of this sample is uncertain.

The rearrangement uses TRBV11-2 and TRBJ2-1; 9 nucleotides line up with TRBD2. V gave up 4 bases and J gave up 5 bases; unmatched junction bases: 6. This CDR3 contains 15 residues. Germline V gene data show CDR1 as SGHAT and CDR2 as FQNNGV. CDR3 DNA sequence: TGTGCCAGCAGCTCAATAGCGGGGGCCAACAATGAGCAGTTCTTC. Residues: CASSSIAGANNEQFF.

V usage is TRBV7-9 and J usage is TRBJ1-1, with D possibly being TRBD1 (5 bases). CDR3 length equals 14 residues. The ends were cut back, 1 base at V and 1 base at J, with 7 bases in the middle. From germline, CDR1 is SEHNR and CDR2 FQNEAQ (reference sequence). The CDR3 region has the DNA TGTGCCAGCAGCTTAGGGAGGGGGAACACTGAAGCTTTCTTT. Amino acids: CASSLGRGNTEAFF.

The genes are TRBV5-1 and TRBJ1-2; 9 bases align to TRBD1. Trimming cost V 4 bases and J 2 bases; bases outside gene matches: 18. Germline CDR1 and CDR2: SGHRS and YFSETQ. The length of the CDR3 is 19 residues. CDR3 loop: CASSATAGTGSLSNYGYTF. DNA for the CDR3: TGCGCCAGCAGCGCTACCGCCGGGACAGGGAGTTTGTCGAACTATGGCTACACCTTC.

V usage is TRBV6-5 and J usage is TRBJ2-7; D perhaps matches TRBD1 (6 bases). Trimming left V 6 bases short and J 2 bases short, with 8 bases between. CDR1 is MNHEY, CDR2 SVGAGI, per germline. CDR3 length: 12 residues. CDR3 region: CASSPGAYEQYF. The CDR3, as DNA: TGTGCCAGCAGCCCAGGGGCCTACGAGCAGTACTTC.

V gene TRBV3-1 (or the pseudogene TRBV3-2) combines with J gene TRBJ1-2; no definite D call. Germline V gives CDR1 LGHDT, CDR2 YNNKEL (reference sequence). With 0 bases removed from V and 5 bases from J, the gap between germline ends came to 10 bases. The CDR3 sequence is 14 residues long. CDR3 loop: CASSQEGSIYGYTF. CDR3 nucleotides: TGTGCCAGCAGCCAAGAGGGGAGCATTTATGGCTACACCTTC.

This clone was counted once. The chain recombines TRBV5-1 with TRBJ1-1; TRBD1 matches 9 bases. Germline CDR1 and CDR2: SGHRS and YFSETQ. V shed 0 bases, J shed 5 bases, and the junction held 14 bases outside the gene matches. CDR3 length equals 18 residues. CDR3: CASSLVIGQGFLVTEAFF. CDR3 coding DNA: TGCGCCAGCAGCTTGGTCATTGGACAGGGGTTCTTGGTGACTGAAGCTTTCTTT. The full variable domain, rest sourced from reference TRBV5-1 and TRBJ1-1, is KAGVTQTPRYLIKTRGQQVTLSCSPISGHRSVSWYQQTPGQGLQFLFEYFSETQRNKGNFPGRFSGRQFSNSRSEMNVSTLELGDSALYLCASSLVIGQGFLVTEAFFGQGTRLTVV.

This clone was seen once. The V gene is TRBV9, the J gene TRBJ1-1, with TRBD1 identical over 9 bases. V trimming: 4 bases; J trimming: 4 bases; junction bases outside the gene matches: 11. Germline CDR1 SGDLS, CDR2 YYNGEE. The CDR3 has 16 residues. CDR3: CASSPPGQGLTTEAFF. The CDR3 DNA follows: TGTGCCAGCAGCCCACCGGGACAGGGTTTGACCACTGAAGCTTTCTTT.

V is TRBV6-5 and J is TRBJ2-3; D may be TRBD2 (6 bases). V lost 2 bases to trimming and J lost 2 bases, with 11 bases between them. CDR1 is MNHEY, CDR2 SVGAGI, per germline. The CDR3 runs to 15 residues. The CDR3 sequence is CASSYPGLTTDTQYF. The DNA for the CDR3 is TGTGCCAGCAGTTACCCGGGACTCACCACAGATACGCAGTATTTT.

The chain combines TRBV7-9 with TRBJ1-1; D gene ambiguous. V dropped 5 bases and J dropped 1 base, with 8 bases sitting between them. The germline gives CDR1 SEHNR, CDR2 FQNEAQ (reference sequence). CDR3 length: 13 residues. The CDR3 spells CASSPRENTEAFF. CDR3 bases: TGTGCCAGCAGCCCGAGGGAGAACACTGAAGCTTTCTTT.

The rearrangement links TRBV9 to TRBJ1-1, with D perhaps TRBD1 (6 bases). V gave up 0 bases and J gave up 4 bases, with 19 bases separating them. The germline V gene has CDR1 SGDLS and CDR2 YYNGEE. The CDR3 covers 17 residues. The CDR3: CASSVGGTRGLSTEAFF. CDR3 in DNA: TGTGCCAGCAGCGTAGGGGGGACACGAGGGCTCAGCACTGAAGCTTTCTTT.

This chain connects TRBV25-1 to TRBJ1-2; 9 positions agree with TRBD1. Germline-derived CDR1 and CDR2 are MGHDK and SYGVNS. V was pared by 3 bases and J by 4 bases, with 6 bases of the junction left unmatched. The CDR3 consists of 15 residues. In nucleotides, the CDR3 is TGTGCCAGCAGTGACAACCGGGACAGGGCCTATGGCTACACCTTC. Translation: CASSDNRDRAYGYTF.

The genes are TRBV18 and TRBJ2-3; TRBD2 aligns across 8 bases. Germline V CDR1 and CDR2: KGHSH, LQKENI. The CDR3 contains 20 residues. The V segment lost 0 bases and the J segment 0 bases; nucleotides outside the gene matches: 14. CDR3 DNA: TGTGCCAGCTCACCACCGAGGGTAGCGGGGATTACTGGTAGCACAGATACGCAGTATTTT. Protein product: CASSPPRVAGITGSTDTQYF.

V and J are TRBV19 and TRBJ1-3, with D perhaps matching TRBD1 (6 bases). The V end lost 6 bases, the J end lost 2 bases, and 17 bases lay between the germline ends. CDR3 length equals 16 residues. Germline V gene lookup returns CDR1 LNHDA and CDR2 SQIVND (reference sequence). This chain's CDR3 is CASSPSQGTPGNTIYF. The CDR3 DNA reads as TGTGCCAGTAGCCCCTCCCAGGGGACGCCTGGAAACACCATATATTTT. The whole variable domain, filled in from reference TRBV19 and TRBJ1-3, reads DGGITQSPKYLFRKEGQNVTLSCEQNLNHDAMYWYRQDPGQGLRLIYYSQIVNDFQKGDIAEGYSVSREKKESFPLTVTSAQKNPTAFYLCASSPSQGTPGNTIYFGEGSWLTVV.

The chain employs TRBV29-1 and TRBJ2-3, with D possibly being TRBD2 (5 bases). The ends were cut back, 7 bases at V and 8 bases at J, with 22 bases in the middle. Germline V CDR1 and CDR2: SQVTM, ANQGSEA. This CDR3 has 14 residues. CDR3 coding DNA: TGCAGCGACCTTTACACCCTCCCAGGAGGTACGCAGTATTTT. Protein: CSDLYTLPGGTQYF.

This chain connects TRBV6-5 to TRBJ2-7; D gene ambiguous. Germline lookup yields CDR1 MNHEY and CDR2 SVGAGI. Trimming cost V 8 bases and J 0 bases, with 14 bases left between them. The CDR3 covers 14 residues. CDR3 DNA sequence: TGTGCCAGCGCGAGGTCGTATAGCTCCTACGAGCAGTACTTC. It specifies CASARSYSSYEQYF.

The chain has TRBV6-2 or TRBV6-3 and TRBJ2-1; unclear D gene. The CDR3 runs 11 residues. In germline, CDR1 is MNHEY, CDR2 SVGEGT. Trimming removed 4 bases at V and 6 bases at J, with 4 bases between. The CDR3 coding sequence is TGTGCCAGCAGTTTACTCAATGAGCAGTTCTTC. This encodes CASSLLNEQFF.

The chain recombines TRBV9 with TRBJ2-5; possibly TRBD2 for D (5 bases). The CDR3 length is 13 residues. Germline lookup yields CDR1 SGDLS and CDR2 YYNGEE. V dropped 3 bases and J dropped 2 bases, with 8 bases sitting between them. CDR3 residues: CASSGGGQETQYF. CDR3 coding DNA: TGTGCCAGCAGCGGAGGAGGTCAAGAGACCCAGTACTTC.

This chain uses TRBV14 with TRBJ2-3; D is ambiguous. CDR1 and CDR2 (germline): SGHDN, FVKESK. Trimming stripped 8 bases from V and 2 bases from J, with 8 bases between. The length of the CDR3 is 12 residues. The CDR3 protein is CASSQNTDTQYF. The CDR3 DNA is TGTGCCAGCTCACAGAACACAGATACGCAGTATTTT.